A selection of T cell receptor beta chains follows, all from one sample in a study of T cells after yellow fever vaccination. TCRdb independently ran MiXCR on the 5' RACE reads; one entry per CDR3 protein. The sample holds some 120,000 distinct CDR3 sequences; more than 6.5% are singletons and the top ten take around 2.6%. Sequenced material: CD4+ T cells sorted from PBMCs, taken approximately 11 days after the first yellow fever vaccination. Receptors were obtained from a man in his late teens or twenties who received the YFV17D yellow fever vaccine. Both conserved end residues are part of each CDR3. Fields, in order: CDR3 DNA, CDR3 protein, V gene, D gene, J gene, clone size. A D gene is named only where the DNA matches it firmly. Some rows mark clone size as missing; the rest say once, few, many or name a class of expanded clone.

TGCGCCAGCCTACTAACTCCGGGACTAGTACTCAATGAGCAGTTCTTC,CASLLTPGLVLNEQFF,TRBV5-1,TRBD2,TRBJ2-1,many
TGTGCCAGCAGCTTAGGGGCCGACCGTCGACACTCTGGAAACACCATATATTTT,CASSLGADRRHSGNTIYF,TRBV7-8,NA,TRBJ1-3,many
TGCAGTGCTCTTCAAAGAAGCTCCTACAATGAGCAGTTCTTC,CSALQRSSYNEQFF,TRBV20-1,NA,TRBJ2-1,NA
TGTGCCAGCAGCTTCGGGGGAGATACGCAGTATTTT,CASSFGGDTQYF,TRBV7-6,NA,TRBJ2-3,many
TGTGCCACCCAACAGGGACAGAACACTGAAGCTTTCTTT,CATQQGQNTEAFF,TRBV10-3,NA,TRBJ1-1,many
TGTGCCAGCAGTTACTCACAGTGGTCTGGATCAGATACGCAGTATTTT,CASSYSQWSGSDTQYF,TRBV6-5,NA,TRBJ2-3,many
TGTGCCAGCAAGTCCGGGACTACCGTATGGCAGTATTTT,CASKSGTTVWQYF,TRBV7-2,TRBD2,TRBJ2-3,many
TGTGCCAGCAGTGGGGGGGTCGGGACCCAGTACTTC,CASSGGVGTQYF,TRBV27,TRBD2,TRBJ2-5,many
TGTGCCAGCAGCTTAGAGCGGGGGAAGACTGAAGCTTTCTTT,CASSLERGKTEAFF,TRBV7-8,NA,TRBJ1-1,many
TGCGCCAGCAGCCAAGGAGTCACCCTGGCCAAAAACATTCAGTACTTC,CASSQGVTLAKNIQYF,TRBV4-3,NA,TRBJ2-4,many
TGCGCCAGCAGCCGGGACAGCCTTCGTACAGATACGCAGTATTTT,CASSRDSLRTDTQYF,TRBV5-1,TRBD1,TRBJ2-3,many
TGTGCCAGCAGGGCCGACACTGTCTCGGTTTTT,CASRADTVSVF,TRBV27,NA,TRBJ1-1,many
TGCAGCGCTGGACAGGGTAGCAATCAGCCCCAGCATTTT,CSAGQGSNQPQHF,TRBV29-1,TRBD1,TRBJ1-5,many
TGTGCCTGGAGTGCGGGGCCCTTCTCCGGCTACACCTTC,CAWSAGPFSGYTF,TRBV30,NA,TRBJ1-2,NA
TGTGCCACTACACCGGGGGGCCCCTACAATGAGCAGTTCTTC,CATTPGGPYNEQFF,TRBV19,NA,TRBJ2-1,NA
TGTGCCAGCAGGGGGGGGGCACGTACAGATACGCAGTATTTT,CASRGGARTDTQYF,TRBV5-6,NA,TRBJ2-3,NA
TGCAGTGCCCCGACAGGGAGTTATGGCTACACCTTC,CSAPTGSYGYTF,TRBV20-1,TRBD1,TRBJ1-2,many
TGCGCCAGCCAGCAGGACAGCTATGGCTACACCTTC,CASQQDSYGYTF,TRBV10-2,NA,TRBJ1-2,many
TGTGCCAGCAGCCGGACAGGGTCAAAGCAGCCCCAGCATTTT,CASSRTGSKQPQHF,TRBV6-5,TRBD1,TRBJ1-5,many
TGTGCCAGCAGCCGGGGAGCTCTCGGGGAGCTGTTTTTT,CASSRGALGELFF,TRBV7-9,NA,TRBJ2-2,many
TGTGCCAGCAGCCTAGCGGGGGTTACCGGGGAGCTGTTTTTT,CASSLAGVTGELFF,TRBV7-3,TRBD2,TRBJ2-2,many
TGTGCCACCAGGCGCACCGGGGAGCTGTTTTTT,CATRRTGELFF,TRBV24-1,NA,TRBJ2-2,many
TGTGCCAGCACCGGAGGTACCCTCGCAACTAATGAAAAACTGTTTTTT,CASTGGTLATNEKLFF,TRBV7-2,NA,TRBJ1-4,NA
TGTGCCAGCAGTTACTTAGCGGGACAGGGAAATGGCTACACCTTC,CASSYLAGQGNGYTF,TRBV6-5,TRBD1,TRBJ1-2,few
TGTGCCAGCAGCCCCAGCGGGGGGGCCTCGGATGAGCAGTTCTTC,CASSPSGGASDEQFF,TRBV6-2/TRBV6-3,TRBD2,TRBJ2-1,many
TGCGCCAGCAGCGGGGGACTAGCGGCGGGAAATGAGCAGTTCTTC,CASSGGLAAGNEQFF,TRBV5-1,TRBD2,TRBJ2-1,many
TGTGCCAGCTCCCGGGACGAATACAATGAGCAGTTCTTC,CASSRDEYNEQFF,TRBV2,NA,TRBJ2-1,NA
TGTGCCATCAGTGAATACCCAGGGGCCGAAGATACGCAGTATTTT,CAISEYPGAEDTQYF,TRBV10-3,NA,TRBJ2-3,many